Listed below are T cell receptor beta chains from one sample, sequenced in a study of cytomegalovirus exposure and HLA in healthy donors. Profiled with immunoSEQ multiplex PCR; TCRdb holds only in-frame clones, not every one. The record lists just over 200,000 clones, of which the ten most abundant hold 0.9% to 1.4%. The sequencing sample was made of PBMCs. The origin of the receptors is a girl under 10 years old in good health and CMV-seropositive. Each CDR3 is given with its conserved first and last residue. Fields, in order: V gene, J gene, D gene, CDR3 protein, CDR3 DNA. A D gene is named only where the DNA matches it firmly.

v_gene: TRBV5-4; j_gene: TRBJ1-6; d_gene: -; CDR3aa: CASSLARGVENSPLHF; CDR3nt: TGTGCCAGCAGCTTGGCCCGCGGGGTTGAAAATTCACCCCTCCACTTT
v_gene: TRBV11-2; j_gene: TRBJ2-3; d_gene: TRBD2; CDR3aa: CASSLSSGTTFPYTQYF; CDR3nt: TGTGCCAGCAGCTTGAGCTCCGGGACTACCTTTCCTTATACGCAGTATTTT
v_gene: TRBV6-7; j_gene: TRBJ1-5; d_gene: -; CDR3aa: CASRNWGGLPGWPQHF; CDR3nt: TGTGCCAGCAGAAACTGGGGGGGACTCCCGGGATGGCCCCAGCATTTT
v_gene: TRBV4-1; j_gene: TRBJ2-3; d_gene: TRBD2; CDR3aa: CASSQGFGAGPSTDTQYF; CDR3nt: TGCGCCAGCAGCCAAGGGTTCGGAGCGGGACCTAGCACAGATACGCAGTATTTT
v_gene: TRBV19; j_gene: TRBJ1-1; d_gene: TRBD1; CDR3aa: CASQTGRNYGGAFF; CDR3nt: TGTGCCAGCCAGACAGGGCGGAATTATGGGGGAGCTTTCTTT
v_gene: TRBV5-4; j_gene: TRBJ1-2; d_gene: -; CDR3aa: CASSLGGVRGYTF; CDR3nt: TGTGCCAGCAGCTTGGGGGGGGTACGTGGCTACACCTTC
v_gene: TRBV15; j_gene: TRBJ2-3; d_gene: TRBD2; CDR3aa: CATSRELAVTDTQYF; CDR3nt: TGTGCCACCAGCAGAGAACTAGCGGTTACAGATACGCAGTATTTT
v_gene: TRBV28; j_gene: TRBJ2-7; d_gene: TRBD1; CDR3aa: CASSLQGQGKEREQYF; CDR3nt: TGCGCCAGCAGTTTGCAGGGACAGGGGAAAGAACGCGAGCAGTACTTC
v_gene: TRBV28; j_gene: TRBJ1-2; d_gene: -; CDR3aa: CASSLGGSRGYTF; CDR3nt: TGTGCCAGCAGTTTAGGGGGGAGTAGAGGCTACACCTTC
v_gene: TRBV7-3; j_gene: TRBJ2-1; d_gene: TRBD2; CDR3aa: CASSSASGTTNNEQFF; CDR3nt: TGTGCCAGCAGCTCGGCTAGCGGGACGACTAACAATGAGCAGTTCTTC
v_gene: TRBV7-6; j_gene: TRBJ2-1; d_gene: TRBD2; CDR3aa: CASSLIAGGPLGYEQFF; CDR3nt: TGTGCCAGCAGCTTAATAGCGGGAGGGCCCCTAGGCTATGAGCAGTTCTTC
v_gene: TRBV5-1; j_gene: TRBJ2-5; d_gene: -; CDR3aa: CASSLISGEQYF; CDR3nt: TGCGCCAGCAGCTTGATTAGTGGGGAGCAGTACTTC
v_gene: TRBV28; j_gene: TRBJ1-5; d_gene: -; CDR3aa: CASRQTESNQPQHF; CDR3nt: TGTGCCAGCAGACAAACAGAGAGCAATCAGCCCCAGCATTTT
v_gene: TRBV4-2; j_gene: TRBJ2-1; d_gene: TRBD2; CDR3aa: CASSQEGGTRVRNEQFF; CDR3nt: TGTGCCAGCAGCCAAGAGGGCGGGACTAGGGTAAGGAATGAGCAGTTCTTC
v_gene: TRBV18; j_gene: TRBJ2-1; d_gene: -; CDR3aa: CASSPSAYNEQFF; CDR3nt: TGTGCCAGCTCCCCGTCCGCGTACAATGAGCAGTTCTTC
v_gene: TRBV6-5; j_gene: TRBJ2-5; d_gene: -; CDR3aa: CASSPGETQYF; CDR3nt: TGTGCCAGCAGTCCCGGGGAGACCCAGTACTTC